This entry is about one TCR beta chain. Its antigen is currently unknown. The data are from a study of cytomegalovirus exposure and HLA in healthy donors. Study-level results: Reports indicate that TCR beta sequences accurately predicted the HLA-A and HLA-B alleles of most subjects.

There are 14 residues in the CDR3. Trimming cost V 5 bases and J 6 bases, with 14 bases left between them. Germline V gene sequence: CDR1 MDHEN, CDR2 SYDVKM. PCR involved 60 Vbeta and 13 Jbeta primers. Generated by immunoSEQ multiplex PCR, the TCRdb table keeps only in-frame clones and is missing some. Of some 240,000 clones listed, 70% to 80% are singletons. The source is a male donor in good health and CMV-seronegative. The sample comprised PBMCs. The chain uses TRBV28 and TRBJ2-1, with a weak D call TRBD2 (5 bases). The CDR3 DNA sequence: TGTGCCAGCAGTGCGGCGGGTGTTAGCAATGAGCAGTTCTTC. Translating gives CASSAAGVSNEQFF.